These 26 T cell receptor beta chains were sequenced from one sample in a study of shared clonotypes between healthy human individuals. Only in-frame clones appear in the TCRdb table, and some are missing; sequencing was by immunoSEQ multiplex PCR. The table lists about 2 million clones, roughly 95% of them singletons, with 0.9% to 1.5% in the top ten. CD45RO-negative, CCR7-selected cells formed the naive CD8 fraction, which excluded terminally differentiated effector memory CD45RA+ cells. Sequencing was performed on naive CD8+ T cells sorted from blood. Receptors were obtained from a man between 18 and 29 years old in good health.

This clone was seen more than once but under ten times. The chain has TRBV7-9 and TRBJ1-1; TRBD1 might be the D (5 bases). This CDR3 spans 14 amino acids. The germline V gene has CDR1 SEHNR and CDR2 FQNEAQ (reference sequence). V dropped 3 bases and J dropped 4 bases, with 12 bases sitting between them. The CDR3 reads CASSFQEGTTEAFF. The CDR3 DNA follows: TGTGCCAGCAGCTTCCAGGAGGGGACCACTGAAGCTTTCTTT.

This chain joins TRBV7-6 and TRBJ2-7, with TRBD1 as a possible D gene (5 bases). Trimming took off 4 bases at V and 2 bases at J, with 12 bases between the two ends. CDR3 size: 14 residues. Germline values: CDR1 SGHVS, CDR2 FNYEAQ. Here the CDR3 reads CASSSGDRPYEQYF. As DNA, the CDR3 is TGTGCCAGCAGCTCCGGTGACAGACCCTACGAGCAGTACTTC.

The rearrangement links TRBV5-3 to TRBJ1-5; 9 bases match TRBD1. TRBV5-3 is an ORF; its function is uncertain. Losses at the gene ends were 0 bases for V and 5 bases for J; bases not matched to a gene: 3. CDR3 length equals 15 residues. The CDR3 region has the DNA TGTGCCAGAAGCTTGGACAGGGGGCAAGATCAGCCCCAGCATTTT. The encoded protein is CARSLDRGQDQPQHF.

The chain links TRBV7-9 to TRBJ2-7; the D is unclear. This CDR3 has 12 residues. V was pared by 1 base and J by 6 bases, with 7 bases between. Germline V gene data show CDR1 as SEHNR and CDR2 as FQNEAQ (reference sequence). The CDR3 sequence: CASSLVVGEQYF. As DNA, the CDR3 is TGTGCCAGCAGCTTAGTGGTGGGCGAGCAGTACTTC.

The CDR3 coding sequence is TGTGCCAGCAGCTCTACTAGCGGGGTTAGCACAGATACGCAGTATTTT. Translating gives CASSSTSGVSTDTQYF. The chain is built from TRBV7-8 and TRBJ2-3; 10 bases fit TRBD2. The CDR3 has 16 residues. V lost 4 bases and J lost 0; bases outside the gene matches: 4. The germline CDR1 and CDR2 sequences are SGHVS and FQNEAQ.

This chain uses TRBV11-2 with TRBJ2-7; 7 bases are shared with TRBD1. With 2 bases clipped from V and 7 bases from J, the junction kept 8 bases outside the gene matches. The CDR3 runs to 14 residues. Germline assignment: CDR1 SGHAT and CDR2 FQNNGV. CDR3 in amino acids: CASSLPGTAAEQYF. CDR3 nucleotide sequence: TGTGCCAGCAGCTTACCCGGGACAGCAGCGGAGCAGTACTTC.

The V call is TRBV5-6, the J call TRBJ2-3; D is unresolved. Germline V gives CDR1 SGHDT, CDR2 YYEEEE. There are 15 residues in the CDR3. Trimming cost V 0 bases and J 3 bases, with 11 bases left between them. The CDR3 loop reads CASSLVLAGTDTQYF. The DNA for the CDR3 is TGTGCCAGCAGCTTGGTGTTAGCTGGAACAGATACGCAGTATTTT. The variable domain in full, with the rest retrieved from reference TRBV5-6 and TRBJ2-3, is DAGVTQSPTHLIKTRGQQVTLRCSPKSGHDTVSWYQQALGQGPQFIFQYYEEEERQRGNFPDRFSGHQFPNYSSELNVNALLLGDSALYLCASSLVLAGTDTQYFGPGTRLTVL.

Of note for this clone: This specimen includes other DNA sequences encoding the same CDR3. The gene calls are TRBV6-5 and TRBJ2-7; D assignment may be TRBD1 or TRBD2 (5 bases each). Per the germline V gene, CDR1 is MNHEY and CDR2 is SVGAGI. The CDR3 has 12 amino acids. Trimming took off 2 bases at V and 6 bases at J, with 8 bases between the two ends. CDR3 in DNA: TGTGCCAGCAGTTACGGGGGTTTCGAGCAGTACTTC. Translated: CASSYGGFEQYF.

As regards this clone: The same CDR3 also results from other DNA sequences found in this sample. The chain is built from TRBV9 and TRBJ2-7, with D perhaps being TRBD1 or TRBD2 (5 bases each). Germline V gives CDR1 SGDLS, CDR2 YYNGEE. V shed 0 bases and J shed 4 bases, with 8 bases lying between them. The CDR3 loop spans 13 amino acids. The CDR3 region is CASSVAEGYEQYF. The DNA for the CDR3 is TGTGCCAGCAGCGTAGCCGAGGGGTACGAGCAGTACTTC.

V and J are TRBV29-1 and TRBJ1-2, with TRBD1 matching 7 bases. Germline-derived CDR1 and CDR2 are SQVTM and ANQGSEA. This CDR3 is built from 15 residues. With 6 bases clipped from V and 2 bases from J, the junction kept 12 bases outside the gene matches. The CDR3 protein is CSVPPGQDRNYGYTF. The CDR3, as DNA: TGCAGCGTGCCCCCCGGACAGGATAGAAACTATGGCTACACCTTC.

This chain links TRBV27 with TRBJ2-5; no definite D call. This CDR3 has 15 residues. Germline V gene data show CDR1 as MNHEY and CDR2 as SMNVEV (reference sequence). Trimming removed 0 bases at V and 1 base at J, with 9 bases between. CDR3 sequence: CASSLSPRLQETQYF. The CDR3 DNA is TGTGCCAGCAGTTTATCCCCGAGGCTCCAAGAGACCCAGTACTTC.

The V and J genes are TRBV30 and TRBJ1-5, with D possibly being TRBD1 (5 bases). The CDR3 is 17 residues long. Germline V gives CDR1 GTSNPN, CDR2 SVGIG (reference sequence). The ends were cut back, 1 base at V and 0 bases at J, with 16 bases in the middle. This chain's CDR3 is CAWSAGGGGYSNQPQHF. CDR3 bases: TGTGCCTGGAGTGCGGGGGGGGGTGGCTATAGCAATCAGCCCCAGCATTTT.

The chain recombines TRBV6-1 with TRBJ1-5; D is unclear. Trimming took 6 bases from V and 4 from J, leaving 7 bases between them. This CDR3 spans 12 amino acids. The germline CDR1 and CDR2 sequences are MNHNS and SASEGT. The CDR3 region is CASSPLNQPQHF. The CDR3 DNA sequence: TGTGCCAGCAGCCCTCTTAATCAGCCCCAGCATTTT.

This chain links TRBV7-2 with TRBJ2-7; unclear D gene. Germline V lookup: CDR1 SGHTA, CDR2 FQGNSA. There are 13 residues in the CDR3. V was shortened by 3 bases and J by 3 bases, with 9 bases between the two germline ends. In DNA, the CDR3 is TGTGCCAGCAGCTTTACGGAAAACTACGAGCAGTACTTC. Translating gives CASSFTENYEQYF.

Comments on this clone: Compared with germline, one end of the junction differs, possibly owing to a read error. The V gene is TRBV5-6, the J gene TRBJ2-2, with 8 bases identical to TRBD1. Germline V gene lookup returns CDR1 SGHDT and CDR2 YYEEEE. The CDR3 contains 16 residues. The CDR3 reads CVSSLVTGGFTGELFF. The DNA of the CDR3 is TGTGTCAGCAGCTTGGTTACAGGGGGATTCACCGGGGAGCTGTTTTTT.

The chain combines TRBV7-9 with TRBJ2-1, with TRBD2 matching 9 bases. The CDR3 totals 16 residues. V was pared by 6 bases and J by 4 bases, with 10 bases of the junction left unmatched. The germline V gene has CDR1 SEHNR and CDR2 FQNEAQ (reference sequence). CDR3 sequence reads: CASSPDGLATYNEQFF. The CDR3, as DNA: TGTGCCAGCAGTCCTGATGGACTAGCGACGTACAATGAGCAGTTCTTC.

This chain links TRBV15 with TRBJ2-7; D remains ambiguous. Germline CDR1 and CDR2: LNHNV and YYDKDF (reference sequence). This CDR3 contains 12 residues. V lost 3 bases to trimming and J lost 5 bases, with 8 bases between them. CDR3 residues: CATSSLQNEQYF. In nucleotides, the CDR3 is TGTGCCACCAGCAGTCTCCAGAACGAGCAGTACTTC.

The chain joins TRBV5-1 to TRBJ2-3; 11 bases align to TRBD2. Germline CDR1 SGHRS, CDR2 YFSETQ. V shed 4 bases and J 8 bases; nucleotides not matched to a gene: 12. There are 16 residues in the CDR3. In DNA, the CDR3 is TGCGCCAGCAGCGAAACTAGCGGGGGAAGGGAGGCTACGCAGTATTTT. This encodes CASSETSGGREATQYF.

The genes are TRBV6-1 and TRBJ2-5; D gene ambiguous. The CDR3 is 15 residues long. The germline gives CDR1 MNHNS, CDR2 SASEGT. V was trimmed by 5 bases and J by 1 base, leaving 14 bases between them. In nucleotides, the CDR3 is TGTGCCAGCAGTCCCGGGCCCAACCCCCAAGAGACCCAGTACTTC. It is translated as CASSPGPNPQETQYF.

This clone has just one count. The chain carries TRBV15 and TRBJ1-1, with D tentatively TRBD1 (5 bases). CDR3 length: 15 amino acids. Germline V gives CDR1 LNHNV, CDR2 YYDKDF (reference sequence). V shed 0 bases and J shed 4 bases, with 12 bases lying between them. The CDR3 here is CATSRDRGGGTEAFF. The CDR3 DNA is TGTGCCACCAGCAGAGATCGTGGGGGAGGCACTGAAGCTTTCTTT.

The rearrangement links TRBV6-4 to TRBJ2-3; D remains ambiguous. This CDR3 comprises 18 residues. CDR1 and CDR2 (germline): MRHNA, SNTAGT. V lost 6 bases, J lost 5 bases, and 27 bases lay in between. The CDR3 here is CASSLKSTGPYPGDTQYF. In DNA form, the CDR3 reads TGTGCCAGCAGCCTCAAATCAACCGGGCCCTATCCGGGAGATACGCAGTATTTT.

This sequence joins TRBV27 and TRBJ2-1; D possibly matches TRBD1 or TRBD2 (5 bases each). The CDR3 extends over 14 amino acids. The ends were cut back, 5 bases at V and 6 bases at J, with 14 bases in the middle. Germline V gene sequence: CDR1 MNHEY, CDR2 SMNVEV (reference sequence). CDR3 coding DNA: TGTGCCAGCAGTCCGCTGGGGGTGAGCAATGAGCAGTTCTTC. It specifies CASSPLGVSNEQFF.

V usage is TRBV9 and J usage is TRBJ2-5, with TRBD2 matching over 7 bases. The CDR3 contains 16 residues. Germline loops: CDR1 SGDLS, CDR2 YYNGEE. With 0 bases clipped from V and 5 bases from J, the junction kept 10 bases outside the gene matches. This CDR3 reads CASSVAEGGSGETQYF. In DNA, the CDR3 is TGTGCCAGCAGCGTAGCGGAAGGCGGGAGTGGCGAGACCCAGTACTTC.

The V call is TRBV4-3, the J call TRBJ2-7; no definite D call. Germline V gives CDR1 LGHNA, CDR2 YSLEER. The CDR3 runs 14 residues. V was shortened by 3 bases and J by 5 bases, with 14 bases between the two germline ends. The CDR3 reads CASSHSPNSNEQYF. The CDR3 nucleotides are TGCGCCAGCAGCCATTCACCCAATTCTAACGAGCAGTACTTC.

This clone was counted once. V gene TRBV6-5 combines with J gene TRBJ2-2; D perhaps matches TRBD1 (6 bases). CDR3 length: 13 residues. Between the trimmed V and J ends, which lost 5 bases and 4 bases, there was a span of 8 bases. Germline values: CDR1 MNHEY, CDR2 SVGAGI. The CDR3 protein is CASSGQITGELFF. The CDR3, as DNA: TGTGCCAGCAGTGGACAGATCACCGGGGAGCTGTTTTTT.

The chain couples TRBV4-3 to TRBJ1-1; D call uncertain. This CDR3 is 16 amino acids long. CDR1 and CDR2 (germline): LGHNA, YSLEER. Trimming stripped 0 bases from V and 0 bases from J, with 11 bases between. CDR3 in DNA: TGCGCCAGCAGCCAAGATCACGGCGGATTGAACACTGAAGCTTTCTTT. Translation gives CASSQDHGGLNTEAFF.